The rows below give T cell receptor beta chains drawn from one sample of a study of identical twins' blood T cells. In TCRdb, the 5' RACE reads were re-called with MiXCR into one record per CDR3 protein. The sample holds a few hundred thousand distinct CDR3 sequences; roughly 27% are singletons and the top ten take around 5.6%. The sequencing sample was made of PBMCs. Receptor source: a woman between 18 and 49 years old in good health. The conserved cysteine and the conserved F or W are not part of the CDR3 here. A D gene is named only where the DNA matches it firmly.

d_call j_call v_call cdr3_aa
- TRBJ1-1 TRBV9 ASSVGDGYTEAF
- TRBJ2-3 TRBV20-1 SATNPSTDTQY
- TRBJ2-4 TRBV6-5 ASRTRLAKNIQY
- TRBJ2-1 TRBV2 ARSSRQNNEQF
TRBD2 TRBJ2-5 TRBV20-1 SARDIGGSQETQY
- TRBJ2-2 TRBV9 ASSVPAGELF
- TRBJ2-7 TRBV29-1 SVELTGNSYEQY
- TRBJ1-2 TRBV5-1 ASSFQGSGYT
TRBD1 TRBJ2-1 TRBV11-2 ASSLLTGGNNEQF
- TRBJ2-7 TRBV27 ASSLSTGYYEQY
- TRBJ2-1 TRBV20-1 SARVPGSDEQF
- TRBJ2-7 TRBV5-1 ASALIQGPYEQY
- TRBJ1-1 TRBV3-1 ATKDTYTEAF
TRBD1 TRBJ1-1 TRBV20-1 SAPNNNRGRWTEAF
- TRBJ2-7 TRBV7-7 ASSPGWGEQY
- TRBJ1-5 TRBV7-2 ATSSSPVNQPQH
- TRBJ2-5 TRBV29-1 SVEVERGY
TRBD1 TRBJ1-1 TRBV5-1 ASARGFNTEAF
- TRBJ2-3 TRBV12-3/TRBV12-4 ASSFWGEGADTQY
TRBD2 TRBJ2-2 TRBV3-1 ASSHLLIAGNTGELF
- TRBJ1-4 TRBV4-1 ASSRSWGTEDEKLF
TRBD1 TRBJ2-5 TRBV20-1 SARTPGQSYQETQY
- TRBJ1-2 TRBV2 ASRKQGDGYT